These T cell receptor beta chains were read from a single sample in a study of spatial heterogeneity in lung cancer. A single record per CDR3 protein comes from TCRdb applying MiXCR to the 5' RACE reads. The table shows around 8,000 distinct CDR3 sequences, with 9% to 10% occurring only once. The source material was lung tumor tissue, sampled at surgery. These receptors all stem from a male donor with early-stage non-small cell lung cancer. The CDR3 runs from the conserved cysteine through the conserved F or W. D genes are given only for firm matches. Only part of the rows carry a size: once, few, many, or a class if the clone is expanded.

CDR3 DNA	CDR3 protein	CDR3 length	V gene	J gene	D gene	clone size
TGTGCCAGCAGTTCCGGGACAGTCAACTATGGCTACACCTTC	CASSSGTVNYGYTF	14	TRBV28	TRBJ1-2	TRBD1	medium-sized
TGTGCCAGCAGTGTTAGCGTCGTCAATCAGCCCCAGCATTTT	CASSVSVVNQPQHF	14	TRBV25-1	TRBJ1-5	-	many
TGTGCCACCAGTCAGCCCCAGCATTTT	CATSQPQHF	9	TRBV24-1	TRBJ1-5	-	medium-sized
TGTGCCATGATGGGACAGTTGAACACTGAAGCTTTCTTT	CAMMGQLNTEAFF	13	TRBV10-3	TRBJ1-1	TRBD1	many
TGTGCCAGCACCTGGGAGTCCTCGAGTCGACTGTTTTTT	CASTWESSSRLFF	13	TRBV7-9	TRBJ1-4	-	many
TGTGCCATTCGGTTGAGCGCAGATACGCAGTATTTT	CAIRLSADTQYF	12	TRBV12-3/TRBV12-4	TRBJ2-3	-	many
TGTGCCAGCAGGAGTACCGGGACAGGGGGCCGGACCGGGGAGCTGTTTTTT	CASRSTGTGGRTGELFF	17	TRBV5-5	TRBJ2-2	TRBD1	medium-sized
TGCGCCAGCAGCTCCGTCCAGGGCAATGAGCAGTTCTTC	CASSSVQGNEQFF	13	TRBV5-1	TRBJ2-1	-	many
TGTGCCAGCAGTATTACTCTGTATGGCTACACCTTC	CASSITLYGYTF	12	TRBV28	TRBJ1-2	-	many
TGCGCCAGCAGCCACGGTGGGGCTCCAAGTGTGAACACTGAAGCTTTCTTT	CASSHGGAPSVNTEAFF	17	TRBV4-1	TRBJ1-1	-	many
TGTGCCAGCAGCTTATACACCGGGGAGCTGTTTTTT	CASSLYTGELFF	12	TRBV7-6	TRBJ2-2	-	medium-sized
TGTGCCAGCAGCTGGGACAGGGAGCTCTATAATTCACCCCTCCACTTT	CASSWDRELYNSPLHF	16	TRBV5-6	TRBJ1-6	TRBD1	large
TGTGCCATCAGTGAAACAGGGCCAGATACGCAGTATTTT	CAISETGPDTQYF	13	TRBV10-3	TRBJ2-3	-	many
TGCAGTGCTAGTTCACCGAGCGGACGCACAGATACGCAGTATTTT	CSASSPSGRTDTQYF	15	TRBV20-1	TRBJ2-3	-	many
TGTGCCAGCAGCTTAAGTACCAAAAACATTCAGTACTTC	CASSLSTKNIQYF	13	TRBV7-8	TRBJ2-4	-	medium-sized
TGTGCCAGCAGTCAGACGGGGGGCGAGCAGTACTTC	CASSQTGGEQYF	12	TRBV5-4	TRBJ2-7	TRBD2	few
TGTGCTAGTGGTTCGCGGAGGGCAGTTCTGAACACTGAAGCTTTCTTT	CASGSRRAVLNTEAFF	16	TRBV12-5	TRBJ1-1	-	many
TGTGCCAGCAGAACTAGCGGGGGGCCTTTGAGCACAGATACGCAGTATTTT	CASRTSGGPLSTDTQYF	17	TRBV12-3/TRBV12-4	TRBJ2-3	TRBD2	medium-sized
TGTGCCAGCAGTTACTCAAACAATTCACCCCTCCACTTT	CASSYSNNSPLHF	13	TRBV6-5	TRBJ1-6	-	-
TGTGCCAGCATCATCCAGGGACAGGGGGCTAAAGGCTACACCTTC	CASIIQGQGAKGYTF	15	TRBV28	TRBJ1-2	TRBD1	many
TGCAGTGCCGGAGATCCGGGACTAGACGACAATGAGCAGTTCTTC	CSAGDPGLDDNEQFF	15	TRBV20-1	TRBJ2-1	TRBD2	many
TGTGCCTGGAGTGTAGCACCTGAAGCTTTCTTT	CAWSVAPEAFF	11	TRBV30	TRBJ1-1	-	large
TGTGCCAGCAGTTTCGGGGACAGGGGCTTCGGGGAGACCCAGTACTTC	CASSFGDRGFGETQYF	16	TRBV12-3/TRBV12-4	TRBJ2-5	TRBD1	many
TGTGCCAGTAAAAACACCGGGACGACCGAAAAACTGTTTTTT	CASKNTGTTEKLFF	14	TRBV19	TRBJ1-4	-	medium-sized
TGTGCCAGCAGTGAATGGGTTGGCAAAAACATTCAGTACTTC	CASSEWVGKNIQYF	14	TRBV6-1	TRBJ2-4	-	many
TGTGCCAGCAGCCCTGAGGGGGACAGGGGTTATGGCTACACCTTC	CASSPEGDRGYGYTF	15	TRBV5-4	TRBJ1-2	TRBD1	many
TGTGCCAGCAGTCCTACAGTCTACAATGAGCAGTTCTTC	CASSPTVYNEQFF	13	TRBV12-3/TRBV12-4	TRBJ2-1	-	many
TGTGCCATCAGTAGCAGGGATGGGACAGAAGACACTGAAGCTTTCTTT	CAISSRDGTEDTEAFF	16	TRBV10-3	TRBJ1-1	TRBD1	many
TGTGCCAGCAGCTTCGGACAGGGGAATTCACCCCTCCACTTT	CASSFGQGNSPLHF	14	TRBV12-3/TRBV12-4	TRBJ1-6	TRBD1	many
TGTGCCAGCAGTGAAGCGGCAGGGTGGACAATACAGCCCCAGCATTTT	CASSEAAGWTIQPQHF	16	TRBV6-1	TRBJ1-5	-	many
TGTGCCAGCAGCCAAGGACAGGGGTTTGTGAACACTGAAGCTTTCTTT	CASSQGQGFVNTEAFF	16	TRBV14	TRBJ1-1	TRBD1	many
TGTGCCAGCAGGCCGACAGGTACGCGCTACACCTTC	CASRPTGTRYTF	12	TRBV12-3/TRBV12-4	TRBJ1-2	-	medium-sized
TGTGCCAGCAGCATACGTGGTAGCTCCTACAATGAGCAGTTCTTC	CASSIRGSSYNEQFF	15	TRBV5-5	TRBJ2-1	-	many
TGTGCCAGCAGTTTAATTCTAGGCCCAGATACGCAGTATTTT	CASSLILGPDTQYF	14	TRBV28	TRBJ2-3	-	many
TGTGCCACCAGTGACCGAGCCGGGACAGGGGAAGCCGGGGAGCTGTTTTTT	CATSDRAGTGEAGELFF	17	TRBV24-1	TRBJ2-2	TRBD1	many
TGTGCCAGCTCTCTCCCGGAAGTAGTACGTGGTTCGTCAAGCTCCTACGAGCAGTACTTC	CASSLPEVVRGSSSSYEQYF	20	TRBV18	TRBJ2-7	-	many